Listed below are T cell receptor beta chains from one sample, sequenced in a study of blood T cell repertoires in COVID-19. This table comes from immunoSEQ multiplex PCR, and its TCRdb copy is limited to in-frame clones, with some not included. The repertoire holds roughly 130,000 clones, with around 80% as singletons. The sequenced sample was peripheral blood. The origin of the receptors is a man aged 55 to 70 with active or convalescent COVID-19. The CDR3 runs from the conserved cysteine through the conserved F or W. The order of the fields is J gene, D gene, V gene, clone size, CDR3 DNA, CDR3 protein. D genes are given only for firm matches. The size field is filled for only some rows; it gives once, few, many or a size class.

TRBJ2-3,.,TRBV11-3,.,TGTGCCAGCAGCTTAGCCCCTAGCACAGATACGCAGTATTTT,CASSLAPSTDTQYF
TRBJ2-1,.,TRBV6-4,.,TGTGCCAGCAGTCCCTTTTCCGGGATGGGCGATGAGCAGTTCTTC,CASSPFSGMGDEQFF
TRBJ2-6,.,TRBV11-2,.,TGTGCCAGCAGCTCAGGATGGGAGGGGGCCAACGTCCTGACTTTC,CASSSGWEGANVLTF
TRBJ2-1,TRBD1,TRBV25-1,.,TGTGCCAGCAGTGAATGGGGGACAGGGTGGGACCCAAATAATGAGCAGTTCTTC,CASSEWGTGWDPNNEQFF
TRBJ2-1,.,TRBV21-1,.,TGTGCCAGCGCCAGGGGGCTAGCGGGAGGTAGTATCTACAATGAGCAGTTCTTC,CASARGLAGGSIYNEQFF
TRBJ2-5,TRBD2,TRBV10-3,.,TGTGCCATCAATAAAGAGGGACTACATTACTTC,CAINKEGLHYF
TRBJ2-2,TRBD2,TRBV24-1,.,TGTGCCACCAGTGATTTGGAAAACTTAGCGGGGGTGGGCACCGGGGAGCTGTTTTTT,CATSDLENLAGVGTGELFF
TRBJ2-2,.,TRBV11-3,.,TGTGCCAGCAGTTACCGGGCCAGCGGGGGGGAGCTGTTTTTT,CASSYRASGGELFF
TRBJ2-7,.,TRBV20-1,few,TGCAGTGCTCCAGGGCTACACGAGCAGTACTTC,CSAPGLHEQYF
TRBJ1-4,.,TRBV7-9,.,TGTGCCAGCAGATATGGGGGCAGAGCTAATGAAAAACTGTTTTTT,CASRYGGRANEKLFF
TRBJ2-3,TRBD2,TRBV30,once,TGTGCCTGGAGTGTAGGTCTAGCGGGGGGGGATACGCAGTATTTT,CAWSVGLAGGDTQYF
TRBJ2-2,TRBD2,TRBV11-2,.,TGTGCCAGCAGCTTTAGCGGGAGCACCGGGGAGCTGTTTTTT,CASSFSGSTGELFF
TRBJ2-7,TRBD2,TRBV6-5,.,TGTGCCAGCAGTCCCCCAAGCGGGAGAGGCGAGCAGTACTTC,CASSPPSGRGEQYF
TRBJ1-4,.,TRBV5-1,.,TGCGCCAGCAGCTTCGACCGGGGGGGTAATGAAAAACTGTTTTTT,CASSFDRGGNEKLFF
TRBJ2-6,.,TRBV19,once,TGTGCCAGTAGTATCCTCACGGCAGGGTACTCTGGGGCCAACGTCCTGACTTTC,CASSILTAGYSGANVLTF
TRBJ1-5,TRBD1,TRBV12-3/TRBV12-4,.,TGTGCCAGCAGAGGGACAGGGGATCAGCCCCAGCATTTT,CASRGTGDQPQHF
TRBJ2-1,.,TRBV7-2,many,TGTGCCAGCAGCTTAGGGGGGACTGGCAATGAGCAGTTCTTC,CASSLGGTGNEQFF
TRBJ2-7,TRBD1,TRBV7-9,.,TGTGCCAGCAGCTCTATACAGGGGAGATCCTACGAGCAGTACTTC,CASSSIQGRSYEQYF
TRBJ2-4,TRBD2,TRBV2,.,TGTGCCTGGCCCGGGCGGGAGGGGGGCATTCAGTACTTC,CAWPGREGGIQYF
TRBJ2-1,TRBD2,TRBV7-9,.,TGTGCCAGCAGCGCACCGGGGATTGGGACTAGCCGCATGGTGCAGTTCTTC,CASSAPGIGTSRMVQFF
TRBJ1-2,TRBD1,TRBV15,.,TGTGCCACCAGCACAGGGGGCGGGGGCTATGGCTACACCTTC,CATSTGGGGYGYTF
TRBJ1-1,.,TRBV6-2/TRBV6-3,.,TGTGCCAGCAGCGCTGGACAGTTACGCACTGAAGCTTTCTTT,CASSAGQLRTEAFF
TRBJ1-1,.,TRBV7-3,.,TGTGCCAGCAGCTTAAATGCAGGCGTGAACACTGAAGCTTTCTTT,CASSLNAGVNTEAFF
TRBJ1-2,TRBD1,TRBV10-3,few,TGTGTCTCGTCCAGACAGGGAAATGGCTACACCTTC,CVSSRQGNGYTF
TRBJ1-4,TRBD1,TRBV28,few,TGTGCCAGCAGACGGACAGGCAATAATGAAAAACTGTTTTTT,CASRRTGNNEKLFF
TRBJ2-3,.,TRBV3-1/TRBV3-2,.,TGTGCCAGCAGCCAAGAGACGGCGGGGACAGATACGCAGTATTTT,CASSQETAGTDTQYF
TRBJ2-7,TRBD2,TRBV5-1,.,TGCGCCAGCGGACGGGCTAGCGGGAGGGACGAGCAGTACTTC,CASGRASGRDEQYF
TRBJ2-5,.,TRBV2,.,TGTGCCAGCAGGGGAGACCAAGAGACCCAGTACTTC,CASRGDQETQYF
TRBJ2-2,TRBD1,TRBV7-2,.,TGTGCCAGCAGCCCTCTCGGACAGGGGGCTTCCGGGGAGCTGTTTTTT,CASSPLGQGASGELFF
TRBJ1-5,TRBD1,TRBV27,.,TGTGCCAGCAGTATCACAGGGGATCAGCCCCAGCATTTT,CASSITGDQPQHF
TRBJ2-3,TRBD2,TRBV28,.,TGTGCCAGCAGGTCCGGGGGTCTAGCGGGGCTCACAGATACGCAGTATTTT,CASRSGGLAGLTDTQYF
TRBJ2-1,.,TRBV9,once,TGTGCCAGCAGCGTAGGCGGGTGGGGGAGGGAGCAGTTCTTC,CASSVGGWGREQFF
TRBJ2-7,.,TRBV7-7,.,TGTGCCAGCAGCTACCGAGAGGGCTACGAGCAGTACTTC,CASSYREGYEQYF
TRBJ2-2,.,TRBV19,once,TGTGCCAGTAGTGGCAGAAGTTTATTTTACACCGGGGAGCTGTTTTTT,CASSGRSLFYTGELFF
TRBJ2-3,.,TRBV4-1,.,TGCGCCAGCAGCCAGTCTAGACAGCTACATACGCAGTATTTT,CASSQSRQLHTQYF
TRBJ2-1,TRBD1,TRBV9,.,TGTGCCAGCAGCCTCGGACAGGTCAATGAGCAGTTCTTC,CASSLGQVNEQFF
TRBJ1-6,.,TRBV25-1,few,TGTGCCAGCAGTGAATTTGTACAAAATTCACCCCTCCACTTT,CASSEFVQNSPLHF
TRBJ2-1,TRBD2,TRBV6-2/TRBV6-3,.,TGTGCCAGCAGCTCACTAGCGGGACGTAATGAGCAGTTCTTC,CASSSLAGRNEQFF
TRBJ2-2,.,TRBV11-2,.,TGTGCCAGCAGCTTAGTCGCCGGGGAGCTGTTTTTT,CASSLVAGELFF
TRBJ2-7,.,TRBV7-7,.,TGTGCCAGCAGCCCCACCGGATGGGCCGAGCAGTACTTC,CASSPTGWAEQYF
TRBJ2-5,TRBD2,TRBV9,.,TGTGCCAGCAGCGCAGGGAGGGTGACTCAAGAGACCCAGTACTTC,CASSAGRVTQETQYF
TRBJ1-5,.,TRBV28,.,TGTGCCAGCAAGGGGGGGTATAGCAATCAGCCCCAGCATTTT,CASKGGYSNQPQHF
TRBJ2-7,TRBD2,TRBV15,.,TGTGCCACCAGTTCCCTAGCGGGAGGACGCGAGCAGTACTTC,CATSSLAGGREQYF
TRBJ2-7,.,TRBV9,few,TGTGCCAGCAGCGTAGTACCCGCGGGTGACTACGAGCAGTACTTC,CASSVVPAGDYEQYF
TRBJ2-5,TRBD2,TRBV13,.,TGTGCCAGCAGCTCCTCCGGGACTAGCGACCAAGAGACCCAGTACTTC,CASSSSGTSDQETQYF